This T cell receptor (beta chain) stems from a study of T cells in Graves' hyperthyroidism and ophthalmopathy. Whole-study findings and limits: In the analysis, a 13 V-J model separated ophthalmopathy from stable hyperthyroidism. The model forecast ophthalmopathy, anticipating it by a median around 6.5 months before onset. Expanded thyroid clonotypes (above 0.001) were mostly also found in blood.

The CDR3 contains 15 residues. Germline values: CDR1 DFQATT, CDR2 SNEGSKA (reference sequence). The junction had 11 bases not matched to a gene; V was cut back by 3 bases and J by 6 bases. What was amplified from RNA transcripts were TCR beta CDR3 regions. First-round RT-PCR targeting the TCR CDR3 was performed with the HTBI primer set. TCRdb redid the calling of the multiplex PCR reads with MiXCR, one entry per CDR3 protein. Of roughly 500,000 distinct CDR3 sequences in the sample, about 46% are singletons; the top ten hold 44%. Concerning this clonotype: Its antigen is still unknown.

The sequence derives from an adult woman with Graves' disease, either hyperthyroidism or ophthalmopathy (not recorded which). The V gene is TRBV20-1, the J gene TRBJ1-5; the match to TRBD1 covers 7 bases. The sample consisted of peripheral blood or thyroid tissue (not recorded which). Written as DNA, the CDR3 is TGCAGTGCTAGGAGGCCAGGGGGTGGGGGTCAGCCCCAGCATTTT. Translating it yields CSARRPGGGGQPQHF.